A single sample gave rise to the 19 T cell receptor beta chains below, sequenced in a study of T-cell memory formation after mild COVID-19. TCRdb itself ran the 5' RACE reads through MiXCR, one entry per CDR3 protein. The sample lists 250,000 to 300,000 distinct CDR3 sequences, approximately 7.6% occurring once. The sample taken for sequencing was PBMCs or a T cell subset sorted from them (not recorded which). These receptors came from a man aged 18 to 29 who had mild COVID-19 (a few samples of this study predate the infection). Cell type and time point are not known.

The rearrangement links TRBV30 to TRBJ1-2; tentative D call: TRBD1 (5 bases). The CDR3 has 14 amino acids. Germline V CDR1 and CDR2: GTSNPN, SVGIG (reference sequence). Trimming pared 0 bases from V and 8 bases from J, leaving 16 bases between. The CDR3 is CAWSVSSPGSGYTF. CDR3 nucleotide sequence: TGTGCCTGGAGTGTATCTTCGCCAGGGTCCGGCTACACCTTC.

This clonotype was seen a few times. The V and J genes are TRBV10-3 and TRBJ1-5; 7 bases align to TRBD1. The V gene's germline CDR1 is ENHRY and CDR2 SYGVKD. The CDR3 totals 13 residues. After removal of 10 bases from V and 1 base from J, the junction contained 4 bases not matched to a gene. This CDR3 reads CATGTESNQPQHF. In DNA, the CDR3 is TGTGCCACGGGGACAGAGAGCAATCAGCCCCAGCATTTT.

A few counts support this clonotype. The chain employs TRBV7-6 and TRBJ2-7; D could derive from TRBD1 or TRBD2 (5 bases each). Germline CDR1 and CDR2: SGHVS and FNYEAQ. V was shortened by 3 bases and J by 3 bases, with 18 bases between the two germline ends. This CDR3 has 16 residues. The CDR3 bases are TGTGCCAGCAGCTTCGGAAGCGGTGAGACAGACTACGAGCAGTACTTC. Translated: CASSFGSGETDYEQYF.

The rearrangement uses TRBV4-2 and TRBJ2-3, with D perhaps TRBD1 or TRBD2 (5 bases each). Trimming shortened V by 0 bases and J by 6 bases, and 10 bases separated the two germline ends. The CDR3 consists of 14 residues. CDR1 is LGHNA and CDR2 is YNFKEQ in the germline V gene. The CDR3 nucleotides read TGTGCCAGCAGCCAAGATATCAGGGACGATACGCAGTATTTT. It specifies CASSQDIRDDTQYF.

The sample holds a few counts of this clonotype. The chain links TRBV7-9 to TRBJ1-5, with D hard to call. This CDR3 contains 12 residues. The germline CDR1 and CDR2 sequences are SEHNR and FQNEAQ (reference sequence). Trimming left V 5 bases short and J 0 bases short, with 2 bases between. The CDR3 nucleotides are TGTGCCAGCAGCGTTAGCAATCAGCCCCAGCATTTT. This translates into CASSVSNQPQHF. The full variable domain, in which reference TRBV7-9 and TRBJ1-5 provide the parts outside the CDR3, is DTGVSQNPRHKITKRGQNVTFRCDPISEHNRLYWYRQTLGQGPEFLTYFQNEAQLEKSRLLSDRFSAERPKGSFSTLEIQRTEQGDSAMYLCASSVSNQPQHFGDGTRLSIL.

This clonotype was seen a few times. This chain uses TRBV7-2 with TRBJ2-1; perhaps TRBD1 as D (5 bases). Germline CDR1 is SGHTA and CDR2 is FQGNSA. The CDR3 covers 16 residues. The V end lost 4 bases, the J end lost 8 bases, and 21 bases lay between the germline ends. CDR3 coding DNA: TGTGCCAGCAGCTCCACCCAGGGCGGCCCCAGGGATGAGCAGTTCTTC. This encodes CASSSTQGGPRDEQFF.

The chain links TRBV20-1 to TRBJ2-1; 11 bases map to TRBD2. With V trimmed by 6 bases and J by 0 bases, 7 bases remained unmatched. The CDR3 covers 16 residues. Germline V gives CDR1 DFQATT, CDR2 SNEGSKA (reference sequence). CDR3 sequence: CSATGLAESSYNEQFF. The CDR3 region has the DNA TGCAGTGCAACGGGACTAGCGGAGAGCTCCTACAATGAGCAGTTCTTC.

The table lists this clonotype with many counts. The CDR3 DNA reads TGCGCCAGCAGCCAAGAGGGGGTCGGGTTTACAGATACGCAGTATTTT. Translating gives CASSQEGVGFTDTQYF. The chain is built from TRBV4-3 and TRBJ2-3, with D tentatively TRBD1 or TRBD2 (5 bases each). The germline CDR1 and CDR2 sequences are LGHNA and YSLEER. This CDR3 has 16 amino acids. The V end lost 0 bases, the J end lost 3 bases, and 13 bases lay between the germline ends.

On this clonotype: The junction does not match germline at one end; this may be a read error. This chain connects TRBV20-1 to TRBJ1-5, with TRBD1 as a possible D gene (6 bases). This CDR3 is 17 amino acids long. The germline V gene encodes CDR1 DFQATT and CDR2 SNEGSKA (reference sequence). The CDR3 DNA reads TGCAGTGCGAGAGACCAGGGGCAGGCCGGCGGCAATCAGCCCCAGCATTTT. Translation gives CSARDQGQAGGNQPQHF.

This clonotype has a handful of counts. The J gene is TRBJ2-7, the V gene TRBV12-3 or TRBV12-4, with TRBD1 matching over 8 bases. The CDR3 runs 16 residues. Unmatched junction bases numbered 9, after V lost 5 bases and J lost 0 bases. In DNA, the CDR3 is TGTGCCAGCAGTGGCTCCCCAGGGGGCATCTCCTACGAGCAGTACTTC. Translating it yields CASSGSPGGISYEQYF.

The chain combines TRBV3-1 with TRBJ2-3, with D possibly TRBD2 on 6 matching bases. The V and J ends lost 5 bases and 6 bases respectively, with 18 bases between them. The CDR3 is 15 residues long. Germline V gene lookup returns CDR1 LGHDT and CDR2 YNNKEL (reference sequence). The CDR3 region has the DNA TGTGCCAGCAGCACCACGGGAGAGACCTTGGATACGCAGTATTTT. Its protein is CASSTTGETLDTQYF.

This chain joins TRBV5-8 and TRBJ2-1, with 8 bases identical to TRBD1. With 0 bases clipped from V and 7 bases from J, the junction kept 6 bases outside the gene matches. The CDR3 is made up of 15 amino acids. Germline values: CDR1 SGHTS, CDR2 YDEGEE. Here the CDR3 DNA reads TGTGCCAGCAGCTTGGGACAGGGGAGGTTGAATGAGCAGTTCTTC. Protein product: CASSLGQGRLNEQFF.

In this sample, this clonotype is medium-sized. The genes are TRBV28 and TRBJ1-3, with D tentatively TRBD1 (5 bases). Between the trimmed V and J ends, which lost 5 bases and 2 bases, there was a span of 19 bases. This CDR3 is 17 amino acids long. CDR1 and CDR2 from the germline V gene are MDHEN and SYDVKM. The CDR3 here is CASSPRFYQGAGNTIYF. DNA for the CDR3: TGTGCCAGCAGTCCCCGCTTCTATCAAGGGGCTGGAAACACCATATATTTT.

This clonotype was seen at least ten times. The rearrangement joins TRBV2 to TRBJ2-7, with D possibly being TRBD1 (5 bases). V lost 1 base to trimming and J lost 2 bases, with 6 bases between them. Germline V gene lookup returns CDR1 SNHLY and CDR2 FYNNEI. The CDR3 extends over 13 amino acids. The CDR3 region has the DNA TGTGCCAGCAGTGAAGGACAGACCTACGAGCAGTACTTC. The encoded protein is CASSEGQTYEQYF.

This chain links TRBV6-2 or TRBV6-3 with TRBJ2-5, with 8 bases identical to TRBD1. After removal of 4 bases from V and 5 bases from J, the junction contained 9 bases not matched to a gene. This CDR3 has 15 amino acids. Germline lookup yields CDR1 MNHEY and CDR2 SVGEGT. The CDR3 is CASSSNRDRRETQYF. The CDR3 bases are TGTGCCAGCAGTTCAAACCGGGACAGGAGGGAGACCCAGTACTTC.

In this sample, this clonotype turned up many times. The chain joins TRBV7-2 to TRBJ2-5; TRBD2 might be the D (5 bases). Trimming removed 3 bases from V and 7 bases from J, with 6 bases in between. The CDR3 totals 11 residues. In germline, CDR1 is SGHTA, CDR2 FQGNSA. This CDR3 is CASSLSGTQYF. CDR3 nucleotide sequence: TGTGCCAGCAGCTTGAGCGGGACCCAGTACTTC. Based on the CDR3 plus reference TRBV7-2 and TRBJ2-5, the full variable domain is GAGVSQSPSNKVTEKGKDVELRCDPISGHTALYWYRQSLGQGLEFLIYFQGNSAPDKSGLPSDRFSAERTGGSVSTLTIQRTQQEDSAVYLCASSLSGTQYFGPGTRLLVL.

J is TRBJ2-2 and V is TRBV5-1; TRBD1 aligns across 7 bases. Germline CDR1 is SGHRS and CDR2 is YFSETQ. The ends lost 4 bases at V and 3 bases at J; junction bases unmatched: 9. The CDR3 covers 16 residues. The CDR3 sequence is CASSGAPGTDTGELFF. The CDR3, as DNA: TGCGCCAGCAGCGGGGCCCCCGGGACAGACACCGGGGAGCTGTTTTTT.

This clonotype showed up just a few times. This chain links TRBV10-3 with TRBJ1-1; 9 bases line up with TRBD1. The CDR3 has 15 amino acids. The V gene end was trimmed by 2 bases and the J gene end by 2 bases; junction bases not matched to a gene: 3. Germline values: CDR1 ENHRY, CDR2 SYGVKD. The CDR3 is CAISEPTGGNTEAFF. Here the CDR3 DNA reads TGTGCCATCAGTGAGCCGACAGGGGGTAACACTGAAGCTTTCTTT.

The gene calls are TRBV7-2 and TRBJ2-7, with 8 bases fitting TRBD2. V lost 4 bases to trimming and J lost 0 bases; unmatched junction nucleotides: 5. In germline, CDR1 is SGHTA, CDR2 FQGNSA. The CDR3 consists of 15 residues. This chain's CDR3 is CASSWERGPSYEQYV. In DNA form, the CDR3 reads TGTGCCAGCAGCTGGGAGCGGGGGCCCTCCTACGAGCAGTACGTC.